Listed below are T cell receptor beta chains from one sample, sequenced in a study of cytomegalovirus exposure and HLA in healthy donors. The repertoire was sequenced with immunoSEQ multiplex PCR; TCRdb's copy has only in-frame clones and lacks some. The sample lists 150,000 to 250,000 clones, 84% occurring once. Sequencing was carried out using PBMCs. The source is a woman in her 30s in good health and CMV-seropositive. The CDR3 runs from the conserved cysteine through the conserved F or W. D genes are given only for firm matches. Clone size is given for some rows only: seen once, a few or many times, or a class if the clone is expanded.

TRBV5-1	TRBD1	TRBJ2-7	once	CASSLASISTGDEQYF	TGCGCCAGCAGCTTGGCCTCTATATCGACAGGGGACGAGCAGTACTTC
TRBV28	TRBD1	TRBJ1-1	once	CASSSEDRGVPNTEAFF	TGTGCCAGCAGTTCAGAAGACAGGGGGGTACCGAACACTGAAGCTTTCTTT
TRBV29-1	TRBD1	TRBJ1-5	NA	CSVGGGTDVQPQHF	TGCAGCGTGGGTGGCGGGACAGACGTCCAGCCCCAGCATTTT
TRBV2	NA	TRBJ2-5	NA	CASSGEETQYF	TGTGCCAGCAGTGGAGAAGAGACCCAGTACTTC
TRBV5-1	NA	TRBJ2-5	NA	CASSSFSGWYQETQYF	TGCGCCAGCAGCTCTTTTAGCGGATGGTACCAAGAGACCCAGTACTTC
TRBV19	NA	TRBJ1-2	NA	CASGQQGLGYGYTF	TGTGCCAGCGGTCAACAGGGTTTAGGCTATGGCTACACCTTC
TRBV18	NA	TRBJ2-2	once	CASSPTGITGELFF	TGTGCCAGCTCACCAACAGGGATCACCGGGGAGCTGTTTTTT
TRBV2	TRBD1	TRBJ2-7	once	CASDRGRGEDYEQYF	TGTGCCAGCGACAGGGGGAGAGGAGAAGACTACGAGCAGTACTTC
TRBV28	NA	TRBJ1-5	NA	CASSHGSNQPQHF	TGTGCCAGCAGTCACGGGAGCAATCAGCCCCAGCATTTT
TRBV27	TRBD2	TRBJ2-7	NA	CASSLTVAGSYEQYF	TGTGCCAGCAGTTTAACAGTAGCGGGGTCCTACGAGCAGTACTTC
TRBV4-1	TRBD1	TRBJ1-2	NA	CASSGTGVGYTF	TGCGCCAGCAGCGGGACAGGGGTCGGCTACACCTTC